This T cell receptor (beta chain) is drawn from a study of cytomegalovirus exposure and HLA in healthy donors. In the PCR, 60 Vbeta and 13 Jbeta primers were used. Assay: immunoSEQ multiplex PCR; the TCRdb copy retains only in-frame clones and omits some. The repertoire has 95,000 to 150,000 clones, 80% of them found once; the top ten carry 7.5% to 9%. The V segment lost 0 bases and the J segment 5 bases; nucleotides outside the gene matches: 8. CDR1 MNHNS and CDR2 SASEGT come from the germline V gene. The CDR3 covers 17 residues. This clonotype was obtained from a female donor in good health and CMV-seropositive. Input material: PBMCs. The chain links TRBV6-1 to TRBJ2-2; 8 bases align to TRBD1. In DNA, the CDR3 is TGTGCCAGCAGTGAAGCGCATCAGGGGGCGGTAACCGGGGAGCTGTTTTTT. This codes for CASSEAHQGAVTGELFF.